The clone carrying this T cell receptor (beta chain) came up a few times. Its antigen is not identified. Specified time point: inflamed ileum from the surgical specimen. The data originate from a study of T cell repertoires in ileal Crohn's disease. The overall study: Roughly 40% were active smokers at surgery; median disease duration was about 7.5 years. Every patient was operated on for stricturing (approximately 60%) or penetrating (approximately 40%) complications. Study-level findings and limits: Mucosal expansions were suggested to be mainly CD8 T cells. All patients with clonality above 26.8% had endoscopic recurrence.

The repertoire was sequenced with immunoSEQ multiplex PCR; TCRdb's copy has only in-frame clones and lacks some. Seen here are 15,000 or so clones, roughly three quarters observed once, and the top ten hold over 3.5%. This TCR derives from an adult with Crohn's disease. The sample consisted of ileal tissue.

Here the CDR3 DNA reads TGTGCCAGCAGCGATCATTACGAGCAGTACTTC. Amino acids: CASSDHYEQYF. The chain is built from TRBV5-4 and TRBJ2-7; D not resolved. Deletions cut 4 bases from V and 4 bases from J, with 6 bases between. This CDR3 comprises 11 residues. CDR1 and CDR2 from the germline V gene are SGHNT and YYREEE (reference sequence).